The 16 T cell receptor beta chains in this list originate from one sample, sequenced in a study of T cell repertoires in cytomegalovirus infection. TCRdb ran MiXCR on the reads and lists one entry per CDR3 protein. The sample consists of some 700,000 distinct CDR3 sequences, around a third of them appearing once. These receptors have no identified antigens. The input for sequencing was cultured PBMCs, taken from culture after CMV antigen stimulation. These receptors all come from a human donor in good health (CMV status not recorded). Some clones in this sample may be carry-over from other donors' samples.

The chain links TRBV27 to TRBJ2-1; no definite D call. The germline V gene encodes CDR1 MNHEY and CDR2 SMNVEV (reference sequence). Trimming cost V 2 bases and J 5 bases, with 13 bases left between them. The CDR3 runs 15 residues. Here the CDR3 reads CASSLGAHPHNEQFF. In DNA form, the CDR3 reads TGTGCCAGCAGTTTAGGAGCCCACCCTCACAATGAGCAGTTCTTC.

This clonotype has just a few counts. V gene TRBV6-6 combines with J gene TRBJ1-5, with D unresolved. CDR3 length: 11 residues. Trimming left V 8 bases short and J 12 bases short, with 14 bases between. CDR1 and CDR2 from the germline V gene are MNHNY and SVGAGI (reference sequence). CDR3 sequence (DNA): TGTGCCAGCGGTTCGGGCGAGAACCAGCATTTT. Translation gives CASGSGENQHF.

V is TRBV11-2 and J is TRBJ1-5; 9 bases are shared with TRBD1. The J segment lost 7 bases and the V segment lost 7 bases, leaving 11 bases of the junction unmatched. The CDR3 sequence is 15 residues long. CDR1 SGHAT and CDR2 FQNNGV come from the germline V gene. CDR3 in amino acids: CASTPPDRGDQPQHF. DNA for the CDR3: TGTGCCAGCACCCCCCCGGACAGGGGCGACCAGCCCCAGCATTTT.

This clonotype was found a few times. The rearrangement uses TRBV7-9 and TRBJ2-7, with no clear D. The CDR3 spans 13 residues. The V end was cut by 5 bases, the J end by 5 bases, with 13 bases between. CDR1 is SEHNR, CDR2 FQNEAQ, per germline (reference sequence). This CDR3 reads CASSPRWENEQYF. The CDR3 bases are TGTGCCAGCAGCCCCCGATGGGAAAACGAGCAGTACTTC. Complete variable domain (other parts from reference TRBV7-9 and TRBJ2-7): DTGVSQNPRHKITKRGQNVTFRCDPISEHNRLYWYRQTLGQGPEFLTYFQNEAQLEKSRLLSDRFSAERPKGSFSTLEIQRTEQGDSAMYLCASSPRWENEQYFGPGTRLTVT.

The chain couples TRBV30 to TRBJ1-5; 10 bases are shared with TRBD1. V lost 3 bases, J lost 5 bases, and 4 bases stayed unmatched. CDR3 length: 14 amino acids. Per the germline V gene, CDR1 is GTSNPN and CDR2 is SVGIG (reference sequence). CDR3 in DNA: TGTGCCTGGAGCGGAGGGACAGGGGATCAGCCCCAGCATTTT. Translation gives CAWSGGTGDQPQHF.

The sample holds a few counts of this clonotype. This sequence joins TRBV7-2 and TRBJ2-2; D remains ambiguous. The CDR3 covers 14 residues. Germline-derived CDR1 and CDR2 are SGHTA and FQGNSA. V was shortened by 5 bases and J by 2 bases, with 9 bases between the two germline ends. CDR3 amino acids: CASSRNTNTGELFF. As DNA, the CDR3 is TGTGCCAGCAGCAGAAATACCAACACCGGGGAGCTGTTTTTT.

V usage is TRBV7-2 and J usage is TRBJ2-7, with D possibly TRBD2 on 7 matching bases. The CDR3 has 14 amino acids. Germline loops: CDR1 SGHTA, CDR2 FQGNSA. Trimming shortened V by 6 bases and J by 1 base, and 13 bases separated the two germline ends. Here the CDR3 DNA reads TGTGCCAGCAGGAGGGGGGAGGGTTCCTACGAGCAGTACTTC. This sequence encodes CASRRGEGSYEQYF.

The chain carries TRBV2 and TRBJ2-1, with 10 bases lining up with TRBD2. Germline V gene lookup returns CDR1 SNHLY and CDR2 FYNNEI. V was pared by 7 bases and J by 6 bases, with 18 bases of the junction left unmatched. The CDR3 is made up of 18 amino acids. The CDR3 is CASTTQGPSGRYFNEQFF. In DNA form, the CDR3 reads TGTGCCAGCACCACTCAAGGGCCTAGCGGGAGATATTTCAATGAGCAGTTCTTC.

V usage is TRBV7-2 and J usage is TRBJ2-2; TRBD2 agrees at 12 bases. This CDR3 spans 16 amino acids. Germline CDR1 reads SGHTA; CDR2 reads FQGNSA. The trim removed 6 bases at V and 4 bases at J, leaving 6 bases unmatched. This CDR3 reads CASRGPGLAGTGELFF. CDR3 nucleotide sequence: TGTGCCAGCAGGGGCCCGGGACTAGCGGGCACCGGGGAGCTGTTTTTT.

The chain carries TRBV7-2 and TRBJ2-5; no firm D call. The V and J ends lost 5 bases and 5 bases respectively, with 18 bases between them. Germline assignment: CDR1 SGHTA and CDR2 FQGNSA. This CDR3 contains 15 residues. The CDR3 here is CASSPRFFQVETQYF. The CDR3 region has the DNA TGTGCCAGCAGCCCCCGTTTCTTCCAAGTGGAGACCCAGTACTTC.

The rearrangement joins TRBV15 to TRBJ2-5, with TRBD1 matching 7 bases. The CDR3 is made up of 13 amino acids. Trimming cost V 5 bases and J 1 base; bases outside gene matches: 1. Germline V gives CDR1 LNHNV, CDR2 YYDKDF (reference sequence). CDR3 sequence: CATSQGVQETQYF. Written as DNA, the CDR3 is TGTGCCACCAGCCAGGGGGTCCAAGAGACCCAGTACTTC.

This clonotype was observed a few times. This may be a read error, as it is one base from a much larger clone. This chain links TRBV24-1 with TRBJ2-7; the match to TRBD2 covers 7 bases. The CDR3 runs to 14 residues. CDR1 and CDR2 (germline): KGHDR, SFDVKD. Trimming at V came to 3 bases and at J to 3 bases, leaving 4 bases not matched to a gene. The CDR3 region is CATSDGTIGYEQYF. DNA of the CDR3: TGTGCCACCAGTGATGGGACTATCGGCTACGAGCAGTACTTC.

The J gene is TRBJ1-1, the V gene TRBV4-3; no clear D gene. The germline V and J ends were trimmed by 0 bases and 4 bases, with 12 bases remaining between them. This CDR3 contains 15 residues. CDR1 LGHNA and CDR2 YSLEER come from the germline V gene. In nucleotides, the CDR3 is TGCGCCAGCAGCCAAGATATAACAGACGGCACTGAAGCTTTCTTT. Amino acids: CASSQDITDGTEAFF.

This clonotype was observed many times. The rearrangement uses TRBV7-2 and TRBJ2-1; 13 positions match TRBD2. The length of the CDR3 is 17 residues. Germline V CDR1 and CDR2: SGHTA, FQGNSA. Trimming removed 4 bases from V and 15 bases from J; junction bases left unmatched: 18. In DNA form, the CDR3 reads TGTGCCAGCAGCTCCCAGAGACTAGCGGGAGGAAATATAAAGGTGTTCTTC. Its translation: CASSSQRLAGGNIKVFF.

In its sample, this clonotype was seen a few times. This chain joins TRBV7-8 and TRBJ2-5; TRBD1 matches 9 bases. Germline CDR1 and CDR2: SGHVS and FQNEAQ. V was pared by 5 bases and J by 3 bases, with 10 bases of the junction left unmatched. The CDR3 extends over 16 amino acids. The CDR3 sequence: CASSIVGQGDKETQYF. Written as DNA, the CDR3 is TGTGCCAGCAGCATAGTGGGACAGGGAGATAAAGAGACCCAGTACTTC.

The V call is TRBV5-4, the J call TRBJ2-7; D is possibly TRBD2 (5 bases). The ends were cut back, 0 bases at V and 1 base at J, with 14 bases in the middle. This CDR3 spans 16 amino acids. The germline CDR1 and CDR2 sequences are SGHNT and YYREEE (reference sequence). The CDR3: CASSLDGLPGSYEQYF. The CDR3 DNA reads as TGTGCCAGCAGCTTGGATGGACTCCCGGGGTCCTACGAGCAGTACTTC.